This T cell receptor beta chain is from a study of T-cell memory formation after mild COVID-19. MiXCR, applied by TCRdb to the 5' RACE reads, yields one record per CDR3 protein. Of some 290,000 distinct CDR3 sequences listed, 16% are singletons. This clonotype was observed a handful of times. The sample comprised PBMCs or a T cell subset sorted from them (not recorded which). The TCR comes from a man aged 18 to 29 who had mild COVID-19 (a few samples of this study predate the infection). Cell type and time point are not known.

In DNA form, the CDR3 reads TGTGCCAGCAGCTCCCAAGTAGAGACCCAGTACTTC. Translated, it gives CASSSQVETQYF. V usage is TRBV7-2 and J usage is TRBJ2-5; no reliable D call. CDR3 length: 12 residues. Looked up from germline, CDR1 is SGHTA and CDR2 is FQGNSA. V lost 4 bases and J lost 4, with 7 bases in between.